This TCR beta chain was profiled in a study of blood T cells in healthy people across ages. Concerning this clonotype itself: A junction boundary mismatches the germline segment, possibly from a read error.

Using a J-beta primer mix together with a sample-barcoded 5' primer, a second PCR was run for about 7 to 12 cycles. One entry per CDR3 protein results from TCRdb running MiXCR on the 5' RACE reads. The sample includes 600,000 or so distinct CDR3 sequences, around 48% of them seen just once. The sequenced material came from blood. This sequence originates from a man aged 80 or over in good health.

The CDR3 loop reads CASSPDRSPNQPQNF. DNA of the CDR3: TGTGCCAGCAGCCCGGACAGGAGTCCGAATCAGCCCCAGAATTTT. The rearrangement links TRBV7-2 to TRBJ1-5, with TRBD1 matching over 7 bases. The CDR3 runs to 15 residues. CDR1 SGHTA and CDR2 FQGNSA come from the germline V gene.